What follows are 16 T cell receptor beta chains derived from one specimen sequenced in a study of resident and recirculating memory T cells in vitiligo. Sequencing used immunoSEQ multiplex PCR; TCRdb keeps in-frame clones, though not all of them. The sample lists around 70,000 clones, approximately 90% occurring once. The sample consisted of blood. These receptors all stem from a male donor with vitiligo.

J is TRBJ1-5 and V is TRBV10-3; possible D gene TRBD1, 5 bases. Trimming took 2 bases from V and 1 from J, leaving 12 bases between them. Per germline, CDR1 ENHRY and CDR2 SYGVKD. CDR3 length: 16 amino acids. CDR3 protein: CAISEDPGRSNQPQHF. DNA for the CDR3: TGTGCCATCAGTGAGGACCCAGGGAGGAGCAATCAGCCCCAGCATTTT.

V usage is TRBV13 and J usage is TRBJ1-1; D is uncertain. Germline loops: CDR1 PRHDT, CDR2 FYEKMQ (reference sequence). The V gene lost 5 bases and the J gene lost 0 bases, with 7 bases spanning the gap. The CDR3 sequence is 13 residues long. The CDR3 protein is CASSPYMNTEAFF. DNA of the CDR3: TGTGCCAGCAGCCCATACATGAACACTGAAGCTTTCTTT. The entire variable domain, with the rest obtained from reference TRBV13 and TRBJ1-1, is as follows: AAGVIQSPRHLIKEKRETATLKCYPIPRHDTVYWYQQGPGQDPQFLISFYEKMQSDKGSIPDRFSAQQFSDYHSELNMSSLELGDSALYFCASSPYMNTEAFFGQGTRLTVV.

This chain links TRBV4-1 with TRBJ2-1; weak D call: TRBD1 (6 bases). Trimming removed 1 base from V and 0 bases from J, with 16 bases in between. The germline V gene encodes CDR1 MGHRA and CDR2 YSYEKL. The CDR3 has 18 amino acids. CDR3 in amino acids: CASSQASVRGFSYNEQFF. DNA for the CDR3: TGCGCCAGCAGCCAAGCCAGCGTCAGGGGATTCTCCTACAATGAGCAGTTCTTC.

The rearrangement joins TRBV30 to TRBJ2-2; D is unresolved. The ends were cut back, 0 bases at V and 4 bases at J, with 9 bases in the middle. Germline values: CDR1 GTSNPN, CDR2 SVGIG (reference sequence). There are 14 residues in the CDR3. The CDR3 DNA sequence: TGTGCCTGGAGTGTAAGGCGGCCCACCGGGGAGCTGTTTTTT. Translated: CAWSVRRPTGELFF.

This sequence joins TRBV7-6 and TRBJ1-2, with 9 bases aligning to TRBD1. This CDR3 is 13 amino acids long. CDR1 and CDR2 from the germline V gene are SGHVS and FNYEAQ. The V and J ends lost 4 bases and 14 bases, in that order; junction bases with no gene match: 11. The CDR3 DNA sequence: TGTGCCAGCAGCTCACTTAAACGGGACAGGGTGACCTTC. Amino acid sequence: CASSSLKRDRVTF.

Comment on this clone: At one boundary the junction diverges from the germline segment, which might be a read error. The chain joins TRBV13 to TRBJ2-5, with 8 nucleotides matching TRBD1. The CDR3 covers 15 residues. The V gene's germline CDR1 is PRHDT and CDR2 FYEKMQ (reference sequence). This CDR3 is CASSLGQGLPETQYF. The CDR3 DNA is TGTGCCAGCAGCCTAGGACAGGGCTTACCGGAGACCCAGTACTTC.

The genes are TRBV9 and TRBJ1-1; no definite D call. Germline V gene data show CDR1 as SGDLS and CDR2 as YYNGEE. The CDR3 extends over 19 amino acids. V dropped 0 bases and J dropped 1 base, with 22 bases sitting between them. The CDR3 region has the DNA TGTGCCAGCAGCGTAGAGGCAATGGGCGACATACCCCCGAACACTGAAGCTTTCTTT. This sequence encodes CASSVEAMGDIPPNTEAFF.

The rearrangement joins TRBV5-1 to TRBJ1-1, with 8 bases lining up with TRBD1. This CDR3 spans 16 amino acids. Unmatched junction bases numbered 7, after V lost 2 bases and J lost 1 base. Germline V lookup: CDR1 SGHRS, CDR2 YFSETQ. CDR3 in amino acids: CASSFRQGTTNTEAFF. Here the CDR3 DNA reads TGCGCCAGCAGCTTTAGACAGGGGACGACGAACACTGAAGCTTTCTTT. Full variable domain (rest looked up from reference TRBV5-1 and TRBJ1-1): KAGVTQTPRYLIKTRGQQVTLSCSPISGHRSVSWYQQTPGQGLQFLFEYFSETQRNKGNFPGRFSGRQFSNSRSEMNVSTLELGDSALYLCASSFRQGTTNTEAFFGQGTRLTVV.

The V call is TRBV7-9, the J call TRBJ2-3; TRBD2 matches at 9 bases. This CDR3 has 15 residues. V shed 6 bases, J shed 4 bases, and the junction held 8 bases outside the gene matches. Germline V gene data show CDR1 as SEHNR and CDR2 as FQNEAQ (reference sequence). CDR3 bases: TGTGCCAGCAGTCCTATAGCGGGGGCTGCAGATACGCAGTATTTT. This sequence encodes CASSPIAGAADTQYF.

The rearrangement links TRBV6-5 to TRBJ2-5; D is perhaps TRBD2 (6 bases). The length of the CDR3 is 15 residues. Trimming pared 6 bases from V and 5 bases from J, leaving 19 bases between. Germline values: CDR1 MNHEY, CDR2 SVGAGI. The CDR3 loop reads CASSLLTGRGETQYF. CDR3 in DNA: TGTGCCAGCAGCCTCCTGACCGGGAGAGGGGAGACCCAGTACTTC.

The rearrangement uses TRBV20-1 and TRBJ2-7; a possible D gene is TRBD2 (6 bases). V lost 4 bases and J 6 bases, leaving 10 bases between the germline ends. The CDR3 spans 11 residues. In germline, CDR1 is DFQATT, CDR2 SNEGSKA (reference sequence). The CDR3 here is CSAIRGGEQYF. The CDR3 DNA is TGCAGTGCTATAAGGGGAGGCGAGCAGTACTTC.

This chain connects TRBV10-3 to TRBJ2-1; a possible D gene is TRBD2 (7 bases). Germline-derived CDR1 and CDR2 are ENHRY and SYGVKD. The CDR3 is 13 residues long. The V and J ends lost 6 bases and 8 bases respectively, with 14 bases between them. The CDR3 DNA reads as TGTGCCATCAGCCCAGGAGGGGGGGATGAGCAGTTCTTC. It yields the protein CAISPGGGDEQFF.

In its sample, this clone was seen once. The rearrangement joins TRBV18 to TRBJ1-1, with D possibly being TRBD1 (6 bases). V lost 4 bases to trimming and J lost 0 bases, with 18 bases between them. Looked up from germline, CDR1 is KGHSH and CDR2 is LQKENI. The CDR3 consists of 17 residues. The CDR3 here is CASSLIQGPLMNTEAFF. The CDR3 DNA reads TGTGCCAGCTCACTGATACAGGGCCCGCTCATGAACACTGAAGCTTTCTTT.

This chain links TRBV15 with TRBJ1-5; D is undetermined. The length of the CDR3 is 15 residues. Per germline, CDR1 LNHNV and CDR2 YYDKDF (reference sequence). The V gene lost 0 bases and the J gene lost 4 bases, with 10 bases spanning the gap. CDR3 DNA sequence: TGTGCCACCAGCAGAGAAGGGAGGGCTAATCAGCCCCAGCATTTT. Translation: CATSREGRANQPQHF.

The chain has TRBV19 and TRBJ1-1; 7 positions match TRBD1. Germline values: CDR1 LNHDA, CDR2 SQIVND (reference sequence). The length of the CDR3 is 15 residues. V shed 6 bases and J 4 bases; nucleotides not matched to a gene: 11. CDR3 bases: TGTGCCAGTAGGACCTCGACAGGGAAGGTCACTGAAGCTTTCTTT. This codes for CASRTSTGKVTEAFF.

The V gene is TRBV29-1, the J gene TRBJ1-2, with 7 bases matching TRBD1. Germline assignment: CDR1 SQVTM and CDR2 ANQGSEA. CDR3 length: 14 amino acids. The trim removed 6 bases at V and 0 bases at J, leaving 7 bases unmatched. The CDR3 region has the DNA TGCAGCGTGGCCGAGGGGGCGGCTAACTATGGCTACACCTTC. Its translation is CSVAEGAANYGYTF.